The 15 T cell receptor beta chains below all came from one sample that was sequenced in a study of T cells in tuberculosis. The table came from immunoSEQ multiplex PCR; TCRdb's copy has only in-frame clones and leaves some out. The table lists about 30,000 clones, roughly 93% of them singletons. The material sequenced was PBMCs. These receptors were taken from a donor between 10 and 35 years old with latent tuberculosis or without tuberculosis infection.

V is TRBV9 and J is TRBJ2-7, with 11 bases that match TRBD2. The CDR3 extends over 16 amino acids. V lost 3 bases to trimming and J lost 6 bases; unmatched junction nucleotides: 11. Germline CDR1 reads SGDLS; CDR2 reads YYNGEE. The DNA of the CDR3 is TGTGCCAGCAGCGAGGGACTAGCGGTTTCTGGGGGCGAGCAGTACTTC. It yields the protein CASSEGLAVSGGEQYF.

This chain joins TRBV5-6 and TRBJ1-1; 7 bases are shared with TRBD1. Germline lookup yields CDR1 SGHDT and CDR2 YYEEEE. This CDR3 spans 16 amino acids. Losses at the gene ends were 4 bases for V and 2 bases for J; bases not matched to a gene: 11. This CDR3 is CASSQTGYKPNTEAFF. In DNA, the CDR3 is TGTGCCAGCAGCCAGACAGGGTACAAACCTAACACTGAAGCTTTCTTT.

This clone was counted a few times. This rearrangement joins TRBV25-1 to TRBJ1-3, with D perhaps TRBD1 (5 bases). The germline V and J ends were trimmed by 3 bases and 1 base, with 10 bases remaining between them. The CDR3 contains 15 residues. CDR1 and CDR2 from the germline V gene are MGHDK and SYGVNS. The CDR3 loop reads CASSESPGSGNTIYF. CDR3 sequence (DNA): TGTGCCAGCAGTGAGTCCCCAGGGTCTGGAAACACCATATATTTT. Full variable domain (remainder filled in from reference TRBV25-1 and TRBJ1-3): EADIYQTPRYLVIGTGKKITLECSQTMGHDKMYWYQQDPGMELHLIHYSYGVNSTEKGDLSSESTVSRIRTEHFPLTLESARPSHTSQYLCASSESPGSGNTIYFGEGSWLTVV.

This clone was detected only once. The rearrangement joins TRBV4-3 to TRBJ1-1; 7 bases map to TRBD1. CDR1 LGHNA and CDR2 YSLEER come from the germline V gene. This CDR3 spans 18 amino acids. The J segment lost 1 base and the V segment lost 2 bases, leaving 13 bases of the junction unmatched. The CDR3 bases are TGCGCCAGCAGCCAACGATTCGCCGCCGGGACAGCGAACACTGAAGCTTTCTTT. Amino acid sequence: CASSQRFAAGTANTEAFF.

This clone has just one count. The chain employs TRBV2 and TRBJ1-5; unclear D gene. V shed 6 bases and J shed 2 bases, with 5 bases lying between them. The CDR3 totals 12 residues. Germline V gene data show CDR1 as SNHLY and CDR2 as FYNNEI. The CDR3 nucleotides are TGTGCCAGCAGCGGAGGCAATCAGCCCCAGCATTTT. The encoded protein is CASSGGNQPQHF.

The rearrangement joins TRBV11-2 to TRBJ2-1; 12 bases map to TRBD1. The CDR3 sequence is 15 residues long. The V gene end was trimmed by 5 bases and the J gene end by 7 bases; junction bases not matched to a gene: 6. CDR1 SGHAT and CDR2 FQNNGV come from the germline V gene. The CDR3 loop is CASSPRDRGLNEQFF. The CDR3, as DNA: TGTGCCAGCAGCCCCCGGGACAGGGGGCTAAATGAGCAGTTCTTC.

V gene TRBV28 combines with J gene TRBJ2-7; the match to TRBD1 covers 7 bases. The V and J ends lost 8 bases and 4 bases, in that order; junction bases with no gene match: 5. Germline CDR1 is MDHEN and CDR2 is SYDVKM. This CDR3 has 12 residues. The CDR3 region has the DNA TGTGCCAGCTCCGGGACAGCATACGAGCAGTACTTC. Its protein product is CASSGTAYEQYF.

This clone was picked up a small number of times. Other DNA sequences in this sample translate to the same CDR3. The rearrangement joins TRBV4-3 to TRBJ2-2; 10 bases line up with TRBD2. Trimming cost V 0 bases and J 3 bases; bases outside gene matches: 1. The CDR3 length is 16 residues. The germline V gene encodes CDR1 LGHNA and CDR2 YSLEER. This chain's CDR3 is CASSQDGTSDTGELFF. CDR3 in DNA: TGCGCCAGCAGCCAAGACGGGACTAGCGACACCGGGGAGCTGTTTTTT.

The CDR3 sequence is CASSWVPTSSYNEQFF. The CDR3 nucleotides read TGTGCCAGCAGTTGGGTCCCGACTAGCTCCTACAATGAGCAGTTCTTC. This rearrangement joins TRBV27 to TRBJ2-1; tentatively, D is TRBD2 (6 bases). Deletions cut 4 bases from V and 0 bases from J, with 13 bases between. Germline V gives CDR1 MNHEY, CDR2 SMNVEV (reference sequence). The CDR3 has 16 residues.

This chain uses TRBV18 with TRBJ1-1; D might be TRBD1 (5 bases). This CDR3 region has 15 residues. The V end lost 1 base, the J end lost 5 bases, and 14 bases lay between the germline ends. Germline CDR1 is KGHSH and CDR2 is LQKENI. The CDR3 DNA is TGTGCCAGCTCACCACTTTCAGGGCCGAGTACTGAAGCTTTCTTT. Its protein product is CASSPLSGPSTEAFF.

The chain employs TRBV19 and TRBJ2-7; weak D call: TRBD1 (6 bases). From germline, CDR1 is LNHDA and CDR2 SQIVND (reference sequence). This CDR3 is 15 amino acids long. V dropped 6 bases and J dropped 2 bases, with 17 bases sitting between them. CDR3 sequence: CASSPKQGPTYEQYF. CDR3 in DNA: TGTGCCAGTAGCCCAAAACAGGGACCAACCTACGAGCAGTACTTC. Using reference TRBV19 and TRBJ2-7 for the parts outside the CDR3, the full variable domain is DGGITQSPKYLFRKEGQNVTLSCEQNLNHDAMYWYRQDPGQGLRLIYYSQIVNDFQKGDIAEGYSVSREKKESFPLTVTSAQKNPTAFYLCASSPKQGPTYEQYFGPGTRLTVT.

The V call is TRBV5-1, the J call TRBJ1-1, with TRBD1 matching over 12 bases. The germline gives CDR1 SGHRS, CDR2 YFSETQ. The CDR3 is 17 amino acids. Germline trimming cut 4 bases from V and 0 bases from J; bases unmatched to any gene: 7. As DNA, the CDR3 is TGCGCCAGCAGCGGCGGGACAGGGGGCGGGATGAACACTGAAGCTTTCTTT. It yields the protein CASSGGTGGGMNTEAFF.

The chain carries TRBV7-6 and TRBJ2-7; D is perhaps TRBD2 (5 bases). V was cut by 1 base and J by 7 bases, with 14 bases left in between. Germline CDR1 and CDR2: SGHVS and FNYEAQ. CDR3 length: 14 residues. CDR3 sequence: CASSLGFQGGEQYF. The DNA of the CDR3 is TGTGCCAGCAGCTTAGGCTTCCAAGGCGGGGAGCAGTACTTC.

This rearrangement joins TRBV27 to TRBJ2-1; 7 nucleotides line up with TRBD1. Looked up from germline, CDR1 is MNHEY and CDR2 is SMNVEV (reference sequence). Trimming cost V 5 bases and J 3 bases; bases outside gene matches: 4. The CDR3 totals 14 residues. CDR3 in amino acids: CASSNDRVYNEQFF. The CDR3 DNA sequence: TGTGCCAGCAGTAATGACAGGGTCTACAATGAGCAGTTCTTC.

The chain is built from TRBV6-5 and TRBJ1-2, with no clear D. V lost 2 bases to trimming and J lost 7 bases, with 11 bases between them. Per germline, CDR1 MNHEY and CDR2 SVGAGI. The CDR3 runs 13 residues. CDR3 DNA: TGTGCCAGCAGTTACGACGAAGGGAGTGGCTACACCTTC. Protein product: CASSYDEGSGYTF.